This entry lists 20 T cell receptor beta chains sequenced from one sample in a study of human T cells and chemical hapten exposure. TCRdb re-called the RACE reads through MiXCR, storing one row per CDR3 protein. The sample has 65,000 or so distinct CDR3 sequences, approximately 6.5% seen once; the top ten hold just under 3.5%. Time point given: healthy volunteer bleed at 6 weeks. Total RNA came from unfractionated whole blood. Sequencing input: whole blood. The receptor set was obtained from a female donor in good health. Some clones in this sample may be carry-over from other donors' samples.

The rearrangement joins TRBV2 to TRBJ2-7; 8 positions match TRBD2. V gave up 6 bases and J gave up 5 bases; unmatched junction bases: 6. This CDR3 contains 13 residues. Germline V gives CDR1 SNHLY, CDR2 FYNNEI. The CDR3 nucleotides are TGTGCCAGCAGAACGGGACTAGGCCACGAGCAGTACTTC. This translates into CASRTGLGHEQYF.

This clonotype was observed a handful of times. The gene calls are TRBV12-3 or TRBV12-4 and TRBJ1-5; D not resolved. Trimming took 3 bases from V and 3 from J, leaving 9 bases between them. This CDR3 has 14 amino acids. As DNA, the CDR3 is TGTGCCAGCAGTTTTCGGGGTTTCAATCAGCCCCAGCATTTT. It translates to CASSFRGFNQPQHF.

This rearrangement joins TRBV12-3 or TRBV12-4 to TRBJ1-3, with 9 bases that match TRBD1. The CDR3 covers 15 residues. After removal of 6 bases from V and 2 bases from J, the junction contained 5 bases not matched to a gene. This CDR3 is CASRQDRGAGNTIYF. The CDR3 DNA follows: TGTGCCAGCAGGCAAGACAGGGGGGCTGGAAACACCATATATTTT.

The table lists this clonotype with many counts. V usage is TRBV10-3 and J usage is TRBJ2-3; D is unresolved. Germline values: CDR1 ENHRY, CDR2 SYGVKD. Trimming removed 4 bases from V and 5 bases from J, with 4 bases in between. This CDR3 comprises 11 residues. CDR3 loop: CAISVGDTQYF. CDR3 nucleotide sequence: TGTGCCATCAGTGTCGGAGATACGCAGTATTTT.

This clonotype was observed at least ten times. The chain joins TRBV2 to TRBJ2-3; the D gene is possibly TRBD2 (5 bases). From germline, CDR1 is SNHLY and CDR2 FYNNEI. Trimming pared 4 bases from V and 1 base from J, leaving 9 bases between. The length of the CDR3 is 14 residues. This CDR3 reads CASSAGGRTDTQYF. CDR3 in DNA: TGTGCCAGCAGTGCTGGAGGCCGCACAGATACGCAGTATTTT.

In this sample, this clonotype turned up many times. CDR3 region: CASSLLSGIPKEQYF. The CDR3, as DNA: TGTGCCAGCAGCCTCCTGAGCGGGATTCCGAAAGAGCAGTACTTC. The genes are TRBV7-2 and TRBJ2-7, with 7 bases that match TRBD2. This CDR3 has 15 amino acids. The V gene end was trimmed by 5 bases and the J gene end by 7 bases; junction bases not matched to a gene: 14. Germline V gene data show CDR1 as SGHTA and CDR2 as FQGNSA.

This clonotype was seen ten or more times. CDR3 nucleotide sequence: TGTGCCAGCAGTAGACCGGGAGATACGCAGTATTTT. Amino acids: CASSRPGDTQYF. V usage is TRBV12-3 or TRBV12-4 and J usage is TRBJ2-3, with D unresolved. The CDR3 runs to 12 residues. The V end lost 5 bases, the J end lost 5 bases, and 8 bases lay between the germline ends.

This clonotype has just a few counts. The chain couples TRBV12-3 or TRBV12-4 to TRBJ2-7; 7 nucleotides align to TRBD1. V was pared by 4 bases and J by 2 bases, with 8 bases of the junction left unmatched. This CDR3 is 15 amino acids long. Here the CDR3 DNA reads TGTGCCAGCAGTTCAACCGGGACAGCTGCCTACGAGCAGTACTTC. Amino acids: CASSSTGTAAYEQYF.

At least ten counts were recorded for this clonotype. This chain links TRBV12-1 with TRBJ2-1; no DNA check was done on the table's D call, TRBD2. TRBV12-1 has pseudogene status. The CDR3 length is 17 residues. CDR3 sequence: CASSPSVGRDPYNEQFF. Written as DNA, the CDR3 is TGTGCCAGCAGCCCTTCGGTTGGGCGGGATCCCTACAATGAGCAGTTCTTC.

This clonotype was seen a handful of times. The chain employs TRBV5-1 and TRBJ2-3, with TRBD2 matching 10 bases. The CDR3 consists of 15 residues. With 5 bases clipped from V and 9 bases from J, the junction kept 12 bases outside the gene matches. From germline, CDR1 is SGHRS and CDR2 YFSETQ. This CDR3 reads CASSRTLAGMTTQYF. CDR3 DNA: TGCGCCAGCAGTAGAACACTAGCGGGGATGACAACGCAGTATTTT.

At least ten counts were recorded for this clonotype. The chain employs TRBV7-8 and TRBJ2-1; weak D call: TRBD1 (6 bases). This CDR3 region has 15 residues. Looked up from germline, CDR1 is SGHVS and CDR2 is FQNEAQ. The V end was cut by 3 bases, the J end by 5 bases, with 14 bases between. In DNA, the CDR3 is TGTGCCAGCAGCTTCCAAACCGGGACAAACAATGAGCAGTTCTTC. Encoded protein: CASSFQTGTNNEQFF.

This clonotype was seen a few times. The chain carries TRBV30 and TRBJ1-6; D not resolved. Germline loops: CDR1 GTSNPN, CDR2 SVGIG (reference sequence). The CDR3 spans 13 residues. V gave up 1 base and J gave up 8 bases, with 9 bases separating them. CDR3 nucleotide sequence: TGTGCCTGGAGTGGGACGGCGGATTCACCCCTCCACTTT. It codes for CAWSGTADSPLHF.

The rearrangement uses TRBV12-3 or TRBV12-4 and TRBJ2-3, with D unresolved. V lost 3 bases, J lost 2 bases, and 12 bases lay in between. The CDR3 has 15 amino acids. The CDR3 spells CASSFTPAPTDTQYF. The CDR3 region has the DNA TGTGCCAGCAGTTTTACGCCAGCCCCCACAGATACGCAGTATTTT.

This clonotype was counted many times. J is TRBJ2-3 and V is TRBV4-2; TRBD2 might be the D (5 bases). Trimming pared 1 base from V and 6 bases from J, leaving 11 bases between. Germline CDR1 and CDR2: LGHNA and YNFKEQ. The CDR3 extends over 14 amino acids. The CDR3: CASSQGLRRDTQYF. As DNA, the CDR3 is TGTGCCAGCAGCCAAGGGCTAAGGAGGGATACGCAGTATTTT.

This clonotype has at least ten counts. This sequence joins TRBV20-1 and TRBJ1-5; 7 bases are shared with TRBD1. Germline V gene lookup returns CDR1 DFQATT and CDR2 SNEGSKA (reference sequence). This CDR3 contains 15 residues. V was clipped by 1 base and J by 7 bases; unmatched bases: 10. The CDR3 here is CSARATDRESQPQHF. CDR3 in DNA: TGCAGTGCTAGAGCCACCGACAGGGAGAGCCAGCCCCAGCATTTT.

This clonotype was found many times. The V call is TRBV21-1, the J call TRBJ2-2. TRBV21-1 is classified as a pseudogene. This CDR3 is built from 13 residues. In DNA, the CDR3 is TGTGCCAGCAGCCGATCGAACACCGGGGAGCTGTTTTTT. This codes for CASSRSNTGELFF.

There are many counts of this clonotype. CDR3 loop: CASSSNPRGEQYF. The CDR3 coding sequence is TGTGCCAGCAGCTCTAACCCGAGGGGCGAGCAGTACTTC. The genes are TRBV12-3 or TRBV12-4 and TRBJ2-7; D could derive from TRBD1 or TRBD2 (5 bases each). With 6 bases removed from V and 6 bases from J, the gap between germline ends came to 15 bases. This CDR3 is built from 13 residues.

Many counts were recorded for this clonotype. CDR3 amino acids: CSASSRGRADTQYF. CDR3 DNA sequence: TGCAGTGCTAGCAGTAGGGGGCGAGCGGATACGCAGTATTTT. The chain uses TRBV20-1 and TRBJ2-3; 7 nucleotides agree with TRBD1. The trim removed 3 bases at V and 6 bases at J, leaving 9 bases unmatched. Germline CDR1 and CDR2: DFQATT and SNEGSKA (reference sequence). The CDR3 is 14 amino acids.

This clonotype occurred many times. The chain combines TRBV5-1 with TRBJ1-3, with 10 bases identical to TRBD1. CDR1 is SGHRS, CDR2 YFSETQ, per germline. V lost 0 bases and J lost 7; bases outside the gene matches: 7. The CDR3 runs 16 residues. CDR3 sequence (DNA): TGCGCCAGCAGCTTGGGGCCGAGACAGGGGGCCAACACCATATATTTT. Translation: CASSLGPRQGANTIYF.

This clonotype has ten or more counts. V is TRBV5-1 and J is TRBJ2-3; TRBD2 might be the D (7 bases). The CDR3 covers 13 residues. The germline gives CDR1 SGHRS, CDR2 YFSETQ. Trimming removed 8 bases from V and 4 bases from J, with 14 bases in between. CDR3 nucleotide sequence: TGCGCCAGAAGGGGGGGCTCCCCAGATACGCAGTATTTT. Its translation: CARRGGSPDTQYF.